One TCR beta chain is described in this entry. Its antigen is not identified. A multiplex PCR was run with 60 Vbeta primers and 13 Jbeta primers. The table came from immunoSEQ multiplex PCR; TCRdb's copy has only in-frame clones and leaves some out. The table records 150,000 to 200,000 clones, about four fifths of them present only once. This record belongs to a study of cytomegalovirus exposure and HLA in healthy donors. Notes on the study in general: In a later analysis, a missense DCLRE1C variant was linked to TCR beta V- and J-gene trimming. Being productive about 90% or about 30% of the time was typical of most TCR beta V segments in an earlier analysis. As was reported, the HLA-A and HLA-B alleles of most subjects were accurately predicted from TCR beta sequences. In a later analysis, TCR association rates varied by HLA locus: DRB1 most, HLA-C fewest.

V was clipped by 4 bases and J by 6 bases, with 11 bases between them. The germline gives CDR1 MGHRA, CDR2 YSYEKL. This CDR3 region has 13 residues. This clonotype was sampled from a man in his forties in good health and CMV-seropositive. Sequences were obtained from PBMCs. The chain carries TRBV4-1 and TRBJ2-3, with D tentatively TRBD2 (6 bases). CDR3 in amino acids: CASSLAGLDTQYF. In nucleotides, the CDR3 is TGCGCCAGCAGCCTGGCGGGGTTGGATACGCAGTATTTT.